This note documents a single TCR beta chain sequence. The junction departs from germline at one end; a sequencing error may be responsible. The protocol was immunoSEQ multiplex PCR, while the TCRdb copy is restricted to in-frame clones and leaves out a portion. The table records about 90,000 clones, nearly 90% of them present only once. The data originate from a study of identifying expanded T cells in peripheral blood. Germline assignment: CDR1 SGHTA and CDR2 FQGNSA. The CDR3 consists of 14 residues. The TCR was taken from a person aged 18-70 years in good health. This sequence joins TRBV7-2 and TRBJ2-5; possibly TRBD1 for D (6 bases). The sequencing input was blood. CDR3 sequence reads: CASSVAQGWETQYF. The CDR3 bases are TGTGCCAGCAGCGTAGCACAGGGTTGGGAGACCCAGTACTTC.